Reported below is one TCR beta chain. Its antigen is not known. The data were obtained in a study of blood T cells in healthy people across ages. Primers used in a second PCR of about 6 to 11 cycles were a sample-barcoded 5' primer and a J-beta primer mix. TCRdb independently ran MiXCR on the 5' RACE reads; one entry per CDR3 protein. The repertoire includes some 1.5 million distinct CDR3 sequences, roughly 43% of them detected once, and around 4% sits in the top ten. Findings and caveats of the study: Older individuals had lower TCR beta diversity per million T cells (the decline was roughly linear). Long-lived donors exceeded aged donors in naive CD4+ cells and diversity.

This CDR3 comprises 15 residues. The ends were cut back, 5 bases at V and 3 bases at J, with 18 bases in the middle. Germline V gene sequence: CDR1 SGHRS, CDR2 YFSETQ. The TCR comes from a woman aged 18-29 years in good health. The sequencing input was blood. The chain has TRBV5-1 and TRBJ2-7; the D gene is possibly TRBD1 (6 bases). The CDR3 coding sequence is TGCGCCAGCAGAAAACACAGGGATGGACGCTACGAGCAGTACTTC. It specifies CASRKHRDGRYEQYF. The variable domain in full, completed from reference TRBV5-1 and TRBJ2-7, reads KAGVTQTPRYLIKTRGQQVTLSCSPISGHRSVSWYQQTPGQGLQFLFEYFSETQRNKGNFPGRFSGRQFSNSRSEMNVSTLELGDSALYLCASRKHRDGRYEQYFGPGTRLTVT.